This TCR beta chain was sequenced in a study of blood T cell repertoires in COVID-19 (dated by TCRdb to between 2020 and 2021). Regarding the complete study: The collaborator samples originated in the United States, Italy and Spain and spanned the acute and convalescent phases of COVID-19. The prospective study material was composed of cDNA or gDNA derived from T cells, B-cell-depleted T cells, or PBMCs. Deeply sampled blood TCRbeta repertoires from subjects exposed to, actively infected with, or recovered from COVID-19 were included in the dataset. The repertoires were released in a freely available public database intended as a resource for research on the immune response to SARS-CoV-2. Samples were obtained from the ongoing ImmuneRACE study (first 160 participants) and from 1,254 subjects provided by 6 global collaborators. Nearly every sample came with metadata listing a de-identified subject ID, COVID-19 status, age in years and sex. HLA class I and class II types, where available, came from metadata supplied by the sample provider rather than from assay-based typing. The full study reports these points: The quantity of clinical and demographic metadata differed by source and by participant and was supplied without curation.

TCRbeta CDR3 regions were amplified from genomic DNA using the immunoSEQ Assay, a bias-controlled multiplex PCR. In the original analysis: Within the assay, amplification of reference gene primers was used to estimate how many nucleated cells each sample contained. To quantify the absolute abundance of each unique TCRbeta CDR3 rearrangement, sequence reads were collapsed and filtered. For each sample, productive Simpson clonality was calculated by taking the square root of Simpson's diversity index across productive rearrangements. TCRdb holds this immuneACCESS table with in-frame rearrangements only. Some clones are missing; in checked studies, unresolved V genes explain under half, and the rest has no known cause. The V and J calls and clone size come from that table; D and trimming were worked out from the DNA. Counted in this sample were 310,000 or so clones; roughly 86% of them appeared once. The ten largest clones represent about 11% of the sample.

On this clone: It lacks a known antigen. No much larger clone is present one base from it, and per-base qualities are unavailable.

The CDR3 starts with the cysteine, ends with the phenylalanine, and has 13 residues. The entry retains the CDR3 DNA only, 39 bases that are in frame from base 1. In the germline V gene (reference sequence), CDR1 corresponds to GTSNPN and CDR2 to SVGIG. V loses 3 bases of germline sequence and J loses 2 bases, and the interval between the two ends is 10 bases. One collaborating source in Seattle enrolled patients during active infection and followed them longitudinally through the course of disease. Collaborating institutions collected whole blood in K2EDTA tubes following their own protocols. For TCRbeta analysis, collaborator samples were shipped as frozen whole blood, as isolated PBMCs, or as DNA extracted from either sample type.

The sequenced sample was peripheral blood. The chain couples TRBV30 to TRBJ1-1, with a weak D call of TRBD1 (6 bases match). The source of this sequence is a woman aged 25 to 39 with COVID-19, enrolled during active disease. The CDR3 loop reads CAWRSDRNTEAFF. Read as DNA, the sequence is TGTGCCTGGAGATCGGACAGAAACACTGAAGCTTTCTTT.